Below are 4 T cell receptor beta chains sequenced from a single sample in a study of cytomegalovirus exposure and HLA in healthy donors (dated by TCRdb to about 2017). The library was generated by the immunoSEQ multiplex PCR assay. For the multiplex PCR, a mixture combining 60 forward primers for TCR Vbeta segments and 13 reverse primers for TCR Jbeta segments was used. What TCRdb holds here is the immuneACCESS table cut down to in-frame rearrangements. Part of the clones is not present; checked against another copy, under half of the missing clones reflect an unresolved V gene, and the others are unexplained. This sample is represented by some 160,000 clones; almost 80% of them were singletons. Together, the top ten hold around 1.4% of the sample. The material sequenced was PBMCs. The receptors here all came from a male donor in good health and CMV-seronegative.

This clone has just a few counts. CDR3 protein: CASSTAGHSNQPQHF. The CDR3 DNA reads TGTGCCAGTAGTACGGCAGGGCATAGCAATCAGCCCCAGCATTTT. V usage is TRBV19 and J usage is TRBJ1-5; maybe TRBD1 (5 bases). Germline V CDR1 and CDR2: LNHDA, SQIVND (reference sequence). This CDR3 is 15 amino acids long. With 4 bases removed from V and 0 bases from J, the gap between germline ends came to 10 bases.

The J gene is TRBJ1-2, the V gene TRBV28; TRBD1 is a possible D gene (5 bases). Germline V gene lookup returns CDR1 MDHEN and CDR2 SYDVKM. The CDR3 spans 14 residues. The V end was cut by 7 bases, the J end by 8 bases, with 20 bases between. CDR3 protein: CASTPPGESRGYTF. The CDR3 nucleotides read TGTGCCAGCACCCCCCCGGGGGAGTCGAGAGGCTACACCTTC.

V and J are TRBV25-1 and TRBJ1-1, with unresolved D. V was trimmed by 4 bases and J by 8 bases, leaving 5 bases between them. CDR3 length equals 10 residues. Germline V lookup: CDR1 MGHDK, CDR2 SYGVNS. CDR3 in amino acids: CASSGREAFF. DNA of the CDR3: TGTGCCAGCAGTGGGAGGGAAGCTTTCTTT.

The V and J genes are TRBV9 and TRBJ2-1; possible D gene TRBD1, 6 bases. The V and J ends lost 4 bases and 1 base respectively, with 12 bases between them. Per the germline V gene, CDR1 is SGDLS and CDR2 is YYNGEE. The CDR3 is 15 residues long. CDR3 sequence (DNA): TGTGCCAGCAGCCTACAGGGCGGGTCCTACAATGAGCAGTTCTTC. Its protein product is CASSLQGGSYNEQFF.